The next 20 T cell receptor beta chains were all read from a single sample in a study of regulatory T cells in long-lasting Graves disease. Time point given: newly diagnosed GD, antithyroid drugs for less than 3 months. The TCR library used RNA extracted from PBMCs. Assembly of TCR beta libraries relied on iRepertoire HTBI primers together with Arm-PCR of CDR3 regions. MiXCR, run by TCRdb on the multiplex PCR reads, gives a single entry per CDR3 protein. Of roughly 420,000 distinct CDR3 sequences in the sample, around 15% were seen once. This sample was shared with a second study, whose subject was T cells in Graves' hyperthyroidism and ophthalmopathy.

The sample was peripheral blood mononuclear cells (PBMCs), taken at new diagnosis, from a patient treated with antithyroid drugs. Receptors were obtained from a woman aged 18-35 years with Graves disease.

This sequence joins TRBV28 and TRBJ2-1; 15 bases match TRBD2. CDR1 MDHEN and CDR2 SYDVKM come from the germline V gene. The CDR3 is 14 residues long. This CDR3 reads CTAGGLAGGNEQFF. In DNA form, the CDR3 reads TGTACGGCAGGGGGACTAGCGGGGGGCAATGAGCAGTTCTTC.

The sample holds a few counts of this clonotype. Sequence at one end of the junction differs from germline and may be a read error. V gene TRBV7-3 combines with J gene TRBJ2-1; D call uncertain. Germline values: CDR1 SGHTA, CDR2 FQGTGA. This CDR3 region has 12 residues. CDR3: CASSLTFGEQFF. The CDR3 bases are TGTGCCAGCAGCCTAACTTTCGGTGAGCAGTTCTTC.

This clonotype has at least ten counts. The V and J genes are TRBV5-4 and TRBJ2-5; no reliable D call. The CDR3 runs 12 residues. Germline V gives CDR1 SGHNT, CDR2 YYREEE (reference sequence). The V end was cut by 4 bases, the J end by 5 bases, with 9 bases between. For the CDR3, the DNA is TGTGCCAGCAGCAGGGTAGCCGAGACCCAGTACTTC. It encodes CASSRVAETQYF.

The rearrangement joins TRBV5-1 to TRBJ2-5, with 8 bases matching TRBD2. CDR3 length equals 15 residues. V gave up 0 bases and J gave up 1 base; unmatched junction bases: 2. CDR1 and CDR2 from the germline V gene are SGHRS and YFSETQ. This chain's CDR3 is CASSLVAGTQETQYF. CDR3 in DNA: TGCGCCAGCAGCTTGGTAGCGGGGACCCAAGAGACCCAGTACTTC.

This clonotype was seen ten or more times. The rearrangement joins TRBV11-2 to TRBJ2-5; 10 nucleotides line up with TRBD2. CDR3 length equals 16 residues. Trimming cost V 2 bases and J 1 base; bases outside gene matches: 4. CDR1 is SGHAT, CDR2 FQNNGV, per germline. CDR3 in amino acids: CASSLTLAGAQETQYF. CDR3 DNA sequence: TGTGCCAGCAGCTTAACCCTAGCGGGGGCCCAAGAGACCCAGTACTTC.

The sample holds a few counts of this clonotype. CDR3 sequence (DNA): TGTGCCAGCTCACCACCGACCCCGGGAGCCCCCGAGCAGTACTTC. It yields the protein CASSPPTPGAPEQYF. This chain links TRBV18 with TRBJ2-7, with D tentatively TRBD2 (6 bases). Deletions cut 0 bases from V and 6 bases from J, with 15 bases between. Germline CDR1 is KGHSH and CDR2 is LQKENI. CDR3 length equals 15 residues.

This clonotype appeared many times. The chain couples TRBV7-9 to TRBJ2-7; 8 bases fit TRBD1. V dropped 3 bases and J dropped 4; count of bases not matched to a gene: 17. Germline CDR1 reads SEHNR; CDR2 reads FQNEAQ (reference sequence). CDR3 length: 18 residues. The CDR3 nucleotides are TGTGCCAGCAGCTTTCTTGGTGGCGTGGGCAGGGGGCCGTACGAGCAGTACTTC. It yields the protein CASSFLGGVGRGPYEQYF.

This clonotype was seen ten or more times. V and J are TRBV20-1 and TRBJ2-7, with 11 bases matching TRBD2. In germline, CDR1 is DFQATT, CDR2 SNEGSKA (reference sequence). This CDR3 is 15 amino acids long. Trimming at V came to 3 bases and at J to 6 bases, leaving 10 bases not matched to a gene. The CDR3 here is CSARTTSGIGGEQYF. In DNA, the CDR3 is TGCAGTGCTAGGACGACTAGCGGGATCGGTGGCGAGCAGTACTTC.

This clonotype has ten or more counts. The rearrangement joins TRBV27 to TRBJ2-7; tentatively, D is TRBD1 (6 bases). Matching the DNA end better, TRBJ2-3 makes the J call doubtful. Per the germline V gene, CDR1 is MNHEY and CDR2 is SMNVEV (reference sequence). CDR3 size: 15 residues. Here the CDR3 reads CASRPGHGSWDTQYF. In DNA, the CDR3 is TGTGCCAGCAGACCGGGACATGGGTCCTGGGATACGCAGTATTTT.

The V gene is TRBV12-3 or TRBV12-4, the J gene TRBJ2-7; 7 bases map to TRBD2. The CDR3 runs 16 residues. With 4 bases clipped from V and 0 bases from J, the junction kept 9 bases outside the gene matches. CDR3 sequence (DNA): TGTGCCAGCAGTTCCTCGACTAGCCAGAGCTCCTACGAGCAGTACTTC. It is translated as CASSSSTSQSSYEQYF.

This clonotype was picked up a small number of times. The CDR3 nucleotides are TGTGCCTGGAATCTGGGGGGGCGAAATCAGCCCCAGCATTTT. Its protein product is CAWNLGGRNQPQHF. This chain uses TRBV30 with TRBJ1-5; tentative D call: TRBD1 (6 bases). This CDR3 spans 14 amino acids. Trimming removed 4 bases from V and 4 bases from J, with 14 bases in between. Looked up from germline, CDR1 is GTSNPN and CDR2 is SVGIG (reference sequence).

On this clonotype: Relative to the germline gene, one junction end is altered; a read error may explain this. The J gene is TRBJ2-7, the V gene TRBV7-7, with 7 bases matching TRBD1. Germline CDR1 SSHAT, CDR2 FNYEAQ (reference sequence). This CDR3 region has 13 residues. DNA for the CDR3: TGTGCTAGCAGCATTGACAGGGATTACGAGCAGTACTTC. Residues: CASSIDRDYEQYF.

Ten or more counts support this clonotype. In nucleotides, the CDR3 is TGTGCCAGCAGTTACTTTATTGTAGGAGCGGGAGACTACAATGAGCAGTTCTTC. Protein product: CASSYFIVGAGDYNEQFF. V and J are TRBV6-2 or TRBV6-3 and TRBJ2-1, with 8 nucleotides matching TRBD2. The CDR3 is 18 residues long. With 1 base clipped from V and 3 bases from J, the junction kept 11 bases outside the gene matches. Germline values: CDR1 MNHEY, CDR2 SVGEGT.

This clonotype was seen at least ten times. V is TRBV12-3 or TRBV12-4 and J is TRBJ2-3; 14 bases map to TRBD2. CDR3 length equals 17 residues. The trim removed 7 bases at V and 4 bases at J, leaving 10 bases unmatched. The CDR3, as DNA: TGTGCCAGCACCCCGACTAGCGGGAGGGCCGGGGCAGATACGCAGTATTTT. Translation gives CASTPTSGRAGADTQYF.

There are many counts of this clonotype. The CDR3 nucleotides read TGTGCCAGCAAGGGGGGGAACAGTGCCTACAATGAGCAGTTCTTC. Amino acids: CASKGGNSAYNEQFF. The rearrangement links TRBV7-9 to TRBJ2-1, with D perhaps matching TRBD2 (7 bases). CDR3 length: 15 residues. V lost 7 bases, J lost 2 bases, and 15 bases lay in between. The germline V gene encodes CDR1 SEHNR and CDR2 FQNEAQ (reference sequence).

Many counts were recorded for this clonotype. The chain couples TRBV11-2 to TRBJ1-2; 7 bases match TRBD1. The CDR3 runs 18 residues. Germline values: CDR1 SGHAT, CDR2 FQNNGV. J was trimmed by 5 bases and V by 4 bases; bases with no gene match: 19. The chain's CDR3 is CASSSLLGQRLPYYGYTF. DNA of the CDR3: TGTGCCAGCAGCTCCCTTCTGGGACAGCGTTTACCCTATTATGGCTACACCTTC.

CDR3 residues: CAWSGLAGYEQFF. In DNA, the CDR3 is TGTGCCTGGAGTGGACTAGCGGGATATGAGCAGTTCTTC. The chain employs TRBV30 and TRBJ2-1, with 11 bases matching TRBD2. The CDR3 sequence is 13 residues long. V shed 1 base and J 8 bases; nucleotides not matched to a gene: 1. Germline V gives CDR1 GTSNPN, CDR2 SVGIG (reference sequence). The variable domain in full, completed from reference TRBV30 and TRBJ2-1, reads SQTIHQWPATLVQPVGSPLSLECTVEGTSNPNLYWYRQAAGRGLQLLFYSVGIGQISSEVPQNLSASRPQDRQFILSSKKLLLSDSGFYLCAWSGLAGYEQFFGPGTRLTVL.

The sample holds many counts of this clonotype. The gene calls are TRBV20-1 and TRBJ1-6, with 7 bases that match TRBD1. The germline V gene encodes CDR1 DFQATT and CDR2 SNEGSKA (reference sequence). This CDR3 has 15 residues. The V segment lost 6 bases and the J segment 9 bases; nucleotides outside the gene matches: 14. The CDR3 here is CSAHETGNVGSPLHF. The CDR3 nucleotides are TGCAGTGCCCACGAGACAGGGAATGTTGGTTCACCCCTCCACTTT.

The chain uses TRBV19 and TRBJ1-1; D may be TRBD1 (5 bases). The length of the CDR3 is 13 residues. The germline V gene encodes CDR1 LNHDA and CDR2 SQIVND (reference sequence). Trimming pared 3 bases from V and 3 bases from J, leaving 8 bases between. The CDR3 DNA is TGTGCCAGTAGTATGGGCAGGGACACTGAAGCTTTCTTT. This encodes CASSMGRDTEAFF.

This clonotype was seen repeatedly, ten times or more. The V gene is TRBV7-9, the J gene TRBJ2-1, with D uncertain. Trimming removed 2 bases at V and 0 bases at J, with 8 bases between. Germline V gene sequence: CDR1 SEHNR, CDR2 FQNEAQ (reference sequence). The CDR3 totals 15 residues. The DNA of the CDR3 is TGTGCCAGCAGCTTAACCGAACGCTCCTACAATGAGCAGTTCTTC. Translated: CASSLTERSYNEQFF. The variable domain in full, completed from reference TRBV7-9 and TRBJ2-1, reads DTGVSQNPRHKITKRGQNVTFRCDPISEHNRLYWYRQTLGQGPEFLTYFQNEAQLEKSRLLSDRFSAERPKGSFSTLEIQRTEQGDSAMYLCASSLTERSYNEQFFGPGTRLTVL.